This passage covers 14 T cell receptor beta chains from one sample sequenced in a study of siplizumab effects on memory and regulatory T cells. Sequenced by immunoSEQ multiplex PCR; TCRdb stores in-frame clones only, minus some. The sample lists tens of thousands of clones; approximately 88% were seen once. Sample: Tregs sorted from blood. The receptor set was obtained from a human donor in good health.

This clone has only one observation. This chain joins TRBV11-3 and TRBJ2-3; 11 bases agree with TRBD2. Germline V gene lookup returns CDR1 SGHNT and CDR2 YENEEA. Losses at the gene ends were 5 bases for V and 2 bases for J; bases not matched to a gene: 9. The CDR3 totals 17 residues. The CDR3: CASSRMPGLADTDTQYF. CDR3 coding DNA: TGTGCCAGCAGCCGCATGCCGGGACTAGCGGACACAGATACGCAGTATTTT.

About this clone itself: This CDR3 is also generated by other DNA sequences in the sample. The DNA of the CDR3 is TGTGCCAGCAGCTTGCGACCGGGCGAGCAGTACTTC. It encodes CASSLRPGEQYF. The chain couples TRBV5-4 to TRBJ2-7; D unresolved. This CDR3 has 12 residues. CDR1 and CDR2 from the germline V gene are SGHNT and YYREEE (reference sequence). Trimming cost V 1 base and J 6 bases, with 8 bases left between them. Full variable domain (remainder filled in from reference TRBV5-4 and TRBJ2-7): ETGVTQSPTHLIKTRGQQVTLRCSSQSGHNTVSWYQQALGQGPQFIFQYYREEENGRGNFPPRFSGLQFPNYSSELNVNALELDDSALYLCASSLRPGEQYFGPGTRLTVT.

The chain joins TRBV7-9 to TRBJ1-2, with D maybe TRBD1 (5 bases). Trimming left V 5 bases short and J 5 bases short, with 9 bases between. This CDR3 region has 12 residues. Germline CDR1 and CDR2: SEHNR and FQNEAQ (reference sequence). This CDR3 is CASSPTVYGYTF. The DNA of the CDR3 is TGTGCCAGCAGCCCGACAGTTTATGGCTACACCTTC.

This sequence joins TRBV7-2 and TRBJ2-7; D might be TRBD1 or TRBD2, each matching 5 bases. The V and J ends lost 1 base and 7 bases respectively, with 20 bases between them. Germline assignment: CDR1 SGHTA and CDR2 FQGNSA. The CDR3 loop spans 16 amino acids. The CDR3 DNA sequence: TGTGCCAGCAGCTTAGGGGGGACCCTTGGGAGTAGAGAGCAGTACTTC. Amino acids: CASSLGGTLGSREQYF.

The chain joins TRBV6-6 to TRBJ2-2, with 10 bases fitting TRBD2. The CDR3 has 13 amino acids. Germline V lookup: CDR1 MNHNY, CDR2 SVGAGI (reference sequence). Losses at the gene ends were 6 bases for V and 6 bases for J; bases not matched to a gene: 1. CDR3 DNA sequence: TGTGCCAGCAGCGGGACTAGCGCCGGGGAGCTGTTTTTT. Amino acids: CASSGTSAGELFF.

The chain couples TRBV11-2 to TRBJ2-1; TRBD2 matches at 9 bases. Germline-derived CDR1 and CDR2 are SGHAT and FQNNGV. V lost 1 base to trimming and J lost 9 bases; unmatched junction nucleotides: 10. The CDR3 has 16 amino acids. The chain's CDR3 is CASSLGGGRASGEQFF. In DNA, the CDR3 is TGTGCCAGCAGCTTAGGAGGCGGGAGGGCCTCCGGTGAGCAGTTCTTC.

By its share, this clone is medium-sized (0.01 to 0.1%). The rearrangement links TRBV5-4 to TRBJ2-5; 8 bases align to TRBD2. CDR3 length equals 14 residues. The V gene end was trimmed by 2 bases and the J gene end by 1 base; junction bases not matched to a gene: 1. Germline loops: CDR1 SGHNT, CDR2 YYREEE (reference sequence). Here the CDR3 DNA reads TGTGCCAGCAGCTTAGGACTAGCCCAAGAGACCCAGTACTTC. Amino acid sequence: CASSLGLAQETQYF.

The rearrangement uses TRBV19 and TRBJ1-6; no firm D call. The V and J ends lost 4 bases and 0 bases respectively, with 10 bases between them. This CDR3 spans 16 amino acids. The germline V gene has CDR1 LNHDA and CDR2 SQIVND (reference sequence). The CDR3 protein is CASSRTQSSYNSPLHF. CDR3 DNA: TGTGCCAGTAGTAGGACCCAGAGCTCCTATAATTCACCCCTCCACTTT.

The rearrangement uses TRBV6-5 and TRBJ1-6, with 9 bases identical to TRBD1. Germline CDR1 reads MNHEY; CDR2 reads SVGAGI. The CDR3 is made up of 13 amino acids. V dropped 6 bases and J dropped 10; count of bases not matched to a gene: 4. CDR3 in DNA: TGTGCCAGCAGGGGACAGGGATGGTCACCCCTCCACTTT. Amino acids: CASRGQGWSPLHF.

This clone was picked up one time. The V gene is TRBV11-3, the J gene TRBJ2-7; 11 bases fit TRBD1. Germline CDR1 reads SGHNT; CDR2 reads YENEEA. CDR3 length equals 16 residues. V shed 4 bases and J 4 bases; nucleotides not matched to a gene: 9. CDR3 amino acids: CASSYAGQGARYEQYF. As DNA, the CDR3 is TGTGCCAGCAGCTATGCCGGACAGGGGGCGCGGTACGAGCAGTACTTC.

The chain employs TRBV28 and TRBJ1-1, with D tentatively TRBD1 (5 bases). The CDR3 sequence is 15 residues long. From germline, CDR1 is MDHEN and CDR2 SYDVKM. Between the trimmed V and J ends, which lost 6 bases and 0 bases, there was a span of 14 bases. The CDR3 DNA follows: TGTGCCAGCAGCCATGGCGCAGGGTTGAACACTGAAGCTTTCTTT. It codes for CASSHGAGLNTEAFF.

The chain is built from TRBV5-6 and TRBJ2-7; TRBD2 agrees at 13 bases. V was pared by 4 bases and J by 6 bases, with 4 bases of the junction left unmatched. The CDR3 spans 14 residues. Germline-derived CDR1 and CDR2 are SGHDT and YYEEEE. CDR3 nucleotides: TGTGCCAGCAGCAATGGACTAGCGGGAGTCGAGCAGTACTTC. The encoded protein is CASSNGLAGVEQYF.

The chain couples TRBV11-3 to TRBJ2-7; D remains unclear. The CDR3 consists of 13 residues. CDR1 and CDR2 from the germline V gene are SGHNT and YENEEA. Deletions cut 5 bases from V and 7 bases from J, with 15 bases between. The CDR3, as DNA: TGTGCCAGCAGCCCGGACCCCAGCCGAGAGCAGTACTTC. It specifies CASSPDPSREQYF.

The V gene is TRBV7-3, the J gene TRBJ2-1; 7 bases fit TRBD1. The ends lost 5 bases at V and 5 bases at J; junction bases unmatched: 3. There are 13 residues in the CDR3. Germline CDR1 and CDR2: SGHTA and FQGTGA. The CDR3 here is CASSRDRDNEQFF. The CDR3 DNA reads TGTGCCAGCAGCCGCGACAGGGACAATGAGCAGTTCTTC. The full variable domain, in which reference TRBV7-3 and TRBJ2-1 provide the parts outside the CDR3, is GAGVSQTPSNKVTEKGKYVELRCDPISGHTALYWYRQSLGQGPEFLIYFQGTGAADDSGLPNDRFFAVRPEGSVSTLKIQRTERGDSAVYLCASSRDRDNEQFFGPGTRLTVL.